This passage covers 16 T cell receptor beta chains from one sample sequenced in a study of blood T cell repertoires in COVID-19. Here immunoSEQ multiplex PCR was the method, and the copy in TCRdb shows in-frame clones only, minus some. The table shows roughly 300,000 clones, with 85% occurring only once. Sequenced input: PBMCs or T cells enriched from blood (not recorded which). The receptors derive from a woman in her fifties or sixties who had recovered from COVID-19.

V and J are TRBV7-9 and TRBJ2-6; tentatively, D is TRBD1 (5 bases). This CDR3 spans 15 amino acids. The V gene's germline CDR1 is SEHNR and CDR2 FQNEAQ (reference sequence). V lost 4 bases and J 4 bases, leaving 11 bases between the germline ends. CDR3 sequence (DNA): TGTGCCAGCAGCTATAGGGGATCCGGGGCCAACGTCCTGACTTTC. Translation: CASSYRGSGANVLTF.

V usage is TRBV6-6 and J usage is TRBJ1-1; tentatively, D is TRBD1 (6 bases). CDR3 length equals 14 residues. Germline V gene lookup returns CDR1 MNHNY and CDR2 SVGAGI (reference sequence). The V end was cut by 7 bases, the J end by 9 bases, with 21 bases between. The CDR3 region is CASTVQGNSNQAFF. Here the CDR3 DNA reads TGTGCCAGCACTGTACAGGGAAACTCAAACCAAGCTTTCTTT.

This clone was counted a single time. The chain joins TRBV15 to TRBJ1-2, with a tentative D call TRBD1 (5 bases). This CDR3 has 17 amino acids. Trimming pared 3 bases from V and 1 base from J, leaving 18 bases between. Germline V gives CDR1 LNHNV, CDR2 YYDKDF (reference sequence). The CDR3 DNA follows: TGTGCCACCAGCAGGGGGTCGCACAGGCTCCGTAACTATGGCTACACCTTC. Protein: CATSRGSHRLRNYGYTF.

The chain joins TRBV9 to TRBJ2-7, with 10 bases that match TRBD1. Trimming cost V 4 bases and J 2 bases; bases outside gene matches: 6. The germline gives CDR1 SGDLS, CDR2 YYNGEE. The CDR3 is made up of 15 amino acids. DNA of the CDR3: TGTGCCAGCAGCCCTGAGGGACAGGGGACCTACGAGCAGTACTTC. It is translated as CASSPEGQGTYEQYF.

In its sample, this clone was seen a few times. The V and J genes are TRBV18 and TRBJ2-7; D perhaps matches TRBD2 (6 bases). Germline V lookup: CDR1 KGHSH, CDR2 LQKENI. V lost 6 bases and J lost 2, with 14 bases in between. The CDR3 has 14 residues. The CDR3 sequence: CASSNIGRAYEQYF. The CDR3 DNA sequence: TGTGCCAGCTCTAATATCGGGAGAGCCTACGAGCAGTACTTC.

This chain uses TRBV9 with TRBJ1-3, with 11 bases aligning to TRBD1. V lost 0 bases and J lost 2; bases outside the gene matches: 7. Per the germline V gene, CDR1 is SGDLS and CDR2 is YYNGEE. CDR3 length: 18 residues. CDR3 sequence (DNA): TGTGCCAGCAGCGTAGGAGGACAGGGGGCGATCACTGGAAACACCATATATTTT. Amino acids: CASSVGGQGAITGNTIYF.

This clone was counted a few times. The rearrangement links TRBV19 to TRBJ1-2; the D gene is possibly TRBD1 (5 bases). The CDR3 sequence is 16 residues long. With 3 bases removed from V and 2 bases from J, the gap between germline ends came to 16 bases. The germline gives CDR1 LNHDA, CDR2 SQIVND (reference sequence). The CDR3 nucleotides read TGTGCCAGTAGTATGGCCCGCAGGGTGCAGAACTATGGCTACACCTTC. Its protein is CASSMARRVQNYGYTF.

This chain uses TRBV6-2 or TRBV6-3 with TRBJ1-1; 7 bases fit TRBD1. The V and J ends lost 5 bases and 4 bases, in that order; junction bases with no gene match: 7. Per germline, CDR1 MNHEY and CDR2 SVGEGT. This CDR3 has 14 residues. The CDR3 nucleotides are TGTGCCAGCAGTAGACAGGGCCTGGGCACTGAAGCTTTCTTT. It translates to CASSRQGLGTEAFF.

The CDR3 coding sequence is TGCAGTGCTAGTTCACAGCGGGATAGTAGTGAGCAGTTCTTC. As protein: CSASSQRDSSEQFF. J is TRBJ2-1 and V is TRBV20-1, with TRBD2 matching 7 bases. Unmatched junction bases numbered 11, after V lost 3 bases and J lost 9 bases. CDR3 length equals 14 residues. The germline V gene has CDR1 DFQATT and CDR2 SNEGSKA (reference sequence).

This clone was detected once. V usage is TRBV10-2 and J usage is TRBJ1-2; possibly TRBD1 for D (5 bases). The CDR3 extends over 14 amino acids. V was pared by 6 bases and J by 4 bases, with 15 bases between. CDR1 is WSHSY, CDR2 SAAADI, per germline. The CDR3 DNA reads as TGCGCCAGCAGCGGAACAGGAAAGGGCTATGGCTACACCTTC. As protein: CASSGTGKGYGYTF.

The chain recombines TRBV4-1 with TRBJ2-7; D uncertain. CDR3 size: 15 residues. From germline, CDR1 is MGHRA and CDR2 YSYEKL. V shed 0 bases and J shed 2 bases, with 11 bases lying between them. CDR3 protein: CASSQEALNPYEQYF. CDR3 nucleotide sequence: TGCGCCAGCAGCCAAGAAGCCCTAAACCCCTACGAGCAGTACTTC.

The rearrangement joins TRBV4-1 to TRBJ1-1; unclear D gene. V was trimmed by 0 bases and J by 0 bases, leaving 8 bases between them. The germline gives CDR1 MGHRA, CDR2 YSYEKL. CDR3 length: 15 residues. In DNA form, the CDR3 reads TGCGCCAGCAGCCAAGATCTCGGGTTGAACACTGAAGCTTTCTTT. This codes for CASSQDLGLNTEAFF.

The V gene is TRBV6-2 or TRBV6-3, the J gene TRBJ2-7; TRBD2 might be the D (5 bases). Trimming left V 5 bases short and J 2 bases short, with 16 bases between. Germline lookup yields CDR1 MNHEY and CDR2 SVGEGT. CDR3 length: 15 amino acids. The CDR3: CASSRPRGSPYEQYF. CDR3 in DNA: TGTGCCAGCAGTAGGCCACGCGGGTCCCCCTACGAGCAGTACTTC.

The chain has TRBV9 and TRBJ1-4; D may be TRBD1 (6 bases). This CDR3 is built from 15 residues. Trimming pared 2 bases from V and 8 bases from J, leaving 16 bases between. Germline V gives CDR1 SGDLS, CDR2 YYNGEE. The CDR3 here is CASSVHSGTSEKLFF. The CDR3 coding sequence is TGTGCCAGCAGCGTCCACTCCGGGACATCCGAAAAACTGTTTTTT.

The J gene is TRBJ2-5, the V gene TRBV6-2 or TRBV6-3; 7 nucleotides line up with TRBD2. Per the germline V gene, CDR1 is MNHEY and CDR2 is SVGEGT. The CDR3 sequence is 15 residues long. V trimming: 6 bases; J trimming: 0 bases; junction bases outside the gene matches: 7. In DNA, the CDR3 is TGTGCCAGCAGCCCTCCGGGGGGAGACCAAGAGACCCAGTACTTC. Its protein is CASSPPGGDQETQYF.

This chain joins TRBV19 and TRBJ2-4; D unclear. Germline-derived CDR1 and CDR2 are LNHDA and SQIVND (reference sequence). Trimming took off 3 bases at V and 0 bases at J, with 9 bases between the two ends. CDR3 length: 15 residues. The chain's CDR3 is CASSITRIAKNIQYF. The CDR3 coding sequence is TGTGCCAGTAGTATTACACGAATAGCCAAAAACATTCAGTACTTC.